Shown below are 32 T cell receptor beta chains from a single sample sequenced in a study of cytomegalovirus exposure and HLA in healthy donors. PCR involved 60 Vbeta and 13 Jbeta primers. The table came from immunoSEQ multiplex PCR; TCRdb's copy has only in-frame clones and leaves some out. The profile shows under 200,000 clones, roughly 85% of them singletons. The sample was PBMCs. These receptors were taken from a young man in good health and CMV-seronegative.

The chain links TRBV4-1 to TRBJ1-6; D is ambiguous. Germline-derived CDR1 and CDR2 are MGHRA and YSYEKL. The CDR3 contains 15 residues. Deletions cut 0 bases from V and 7 bases from J, with 10 bases between. The CDR3 sequence: CASSQDRRSNSPLHF. The CDR3 region has the DNA TGCGCCAGCAGCCAAGATCGCAGATCCAATTCACCCCTCCACTTT.

The chain couples TRBV7-9 to TRBJ2-1, with D possibly being TRBD2 (5 bases). The CDR3 covers 15 residues. Trimming left V 4 bases short and J 0 bases short, with 10 bases between. Germline CDR1 reads SEHNR; CDR2 reads FQNEAQ (reference sequence). This CDR3 reads CASSWLGSSYNEQFF. DNA of the CDR3: TGTGCCAGCAGCTGGCTTGGGAGCTCCTACAATGAGCAGTTCTTC.

This clone came up a few times. This rearrangement joins TRBV7-9 to TRBJ2-1; TRBD2 agrees at 8 bases. The CDR3 loop spans 15 amino acids. The germline CDR1 and CDR2 sequences are SEHNR and FQNEAQ (reference sequence). V gave up 5 bases and J gave up 2 bases; unmatched junction bases: 5. The CDR3 DNA reads as TGTGCCAGCAGCCCGACCGGGGGGGCCTACAATGAGCAGTTCTTC. Translating gives CASSPTGGAYNEQFF.

The rearrangement uses TRBV5-1 and TRBJ2-1; TRBD2 matches 13 bases. This CDR3 spans 15 amino acids. Trimming cost V 8 bases and J 3 bases; bases outside gene matches: 5. Per the germline V gene, CDR1 is SGHRS and CDR2 is YFSETQ. The CDR3 DNA reads as TGCGCCAGTATACTAGCGGGAGGGAACTACAATGAGCAGTTCTTC. It encodes CASILAGGNYNEQFF.

Only a few counts were recorded for this clone. The gene calls are TRBV6-5 and TRBJ2-3, with 7 positions matching TRBD2. After removal of 0 bases from V and 6 bases from J, the junction contained 6 bases not matched to a gene. This CDR3 has 15 amino acids. Germline lookup yields CDR1 MNHEY and CDR2 SVGAGI. This CDR3 reads CASSYSAGAGDTQYF. The DNA of the CDR3 is TGTGCCAGCAGTTACTCGGCGGGAGCGGGTGATACGCAGTATTTT.

The chain uses TRBV15 and TRBJ1-3, with 7 bases identical to TRBD1. The V segment lost 1 base and the J segment 4 bases; nucleotides outside the gene matches: 4. CDR1 is LNHNV, CDR2 YYDKDF, per germline (reference sequence). The CDR3 runs to 15 residues. CDR3 sequence (DNA): TGTGCCACCAGCAGAGGGGGGACAGCCGGAAACACCATATATTTT. It codes for CATSRGGTAGNTIYF.

Note on this clone: Its ends do not fully match the called genes, so a read error is possible. V is TRBV7-7 and J is TRBJ2-1; 9 bases agree with TRBD2. The CDR3 has 17 residues. CDR1 and CDR2 (germline): SSHAT, FNYEAQ (reference sequence). CDR3 sequence (DNA): TGTGCTAGCAGCCCCCCTCCCGGGCGGGAGGGGGACAATGAGCAGTTCTTC. The encoded protein is CASSPPPGREGDNEQFF.

This chain joins TRBV4-1 and TRBJ2-5, with TRBD2 matching 8 bases. V shed 0 bases, J shed 2 bases, and the junction held 2 bases outside the gene matches. CDR3 length: 15 amino acids. In germline, CDR1 is MGHRA, CDR2 YSYEKL. The CDR3 here is CASSQERGAQETQYF. CDR3 nucleotides: TGCGCCAGCAGCCAAGAGCGGGGGGCACAAGAGACCCAGTACTTC.

In this sample, this clone turned up once. V usage is TRBV5-1 and J usage is TRBJ2-5; TRBD2 matches at 10 bases. There are 15 residues in the CDR3. The germline V gene encodes CDR1 SGHRS and CDR2 YFSETQ. V dropped 7 bases and J dropped 5; count of bases not matched to a gene: 11. For the CDR3, the DNA is TGCGCCAGCGCCCTGGGATCTAGCGGGAGTGAGACCCAGTACTTC. Protein sequence: CASALGSSGSETQYF.

The chain uses TRBV28 and TRBJ1-2; 8 bases line up with TRBD1. Per germline, CDR1 MDHEN and CDR2 SYDVKM. The V gene end was trimmed by 4 bases and the J gene end by 8 bases; junction bases not matched to a gene: 6. The CDR3 has 13 amino acids. The CDR3 spells CASSSGGLQGYTF. For the CDR3, the DNA is TGTGCCAGCAGTTCAGGGGGCCTTCAGGGCTACACCTTC.

The chain couples TRBV12-1 to TRBJ1-2; the DNA was not compared with TRBD1, the D call given in the table. TRBV12-1 is a documented pseudogene. CDR3 length equals 16 residues. The CDR3 here is CASSFGWAAPNYGYTF. DNA for the CDR3: TGTGCCAGCAGCTTTGGGTGGGCAGCCCCTAACTATGGCTACACCTTC.

The rearrangement links TRBV6-4 to TRBJ2-7; 10 positions agree with TRBD2. The CDR3 contains 13 residues. Losses at the gene ends were 4 bases for V and 6 bases for J; bases not matched to a gene: 3. In germline, CDR1 is MRHNA, CDR2 SNTAGT. The CDR3 region has the DNA TGTGCCAGCAGTGGGCTAGCGGGGGCCGAGCAGTACTTC. It translates to CASSGLAGAEQYF.

The chain links TRBV7-2 to TRBJ2-7, with 8 bases aligning to TRBD1. V was clipped by 5 bases and J by 3 bases; unmatched bases: 12. This CDR3 spans 16 amino acids. CDR1 is SGHTA and CDR2 is FQGNSA in the germline V gene. The CDR3 loop reads CASSTRRQGIGYEQYF. The DNA for the CDR3 is TGTGCCAGCAGCACCCGTCGACAGGGGATAGGCTACGAGCAGTACTTC.

The V and J genes are TRBV23-1 and TRBJ2-7; TRBD1 is a possible D gene (6 bases). TRBV23-1 belongs to the ORF category, with a function that is uncertain. CDR3 length: 15 amino acids. V gave up 3 bases and J gave up 2 bases, with 14 bases separating them. CDR3 in amino acids: CASSHPGQPAYEQYF. CDR3 nucleotide sequence: TGCGCCAGCAGTCATCCAGGACAGCCCGCCTACGAGCAGTACTTC.

The chain employs TRBV11-3 and TRBJ2-7; no definite D call. The CDR3 runs to 13 residues. Trimming removed 5 bases at V and 5 bases at J, with 13 bases between. The germline V gene has CDR1 SGHNT and CDR2 YENEEA. The CDR3 region has the DNA TGTGCCAGCAGCCCCGGTGCGCTGAACGAGCAGTACTTC. It specifies CASSPGALNEQYF.

The chain links TRBV27 to TRBJ2-1; perhaps TRBD2 as D (6 bases). The CDR3 consists of 16 residues. V lost 6 bases to trimming and J lost 5 bases, with 20 bases between them. Germline loops: CDR1 MNHEY, CDR2 SMNVEV (reference sequence). CDR3 amino acids: CASREGAGRLDNEQFF. As DNA, the CDR3 is TGTGCCAGCAGGGAGGGTGCGGGTCGATTAGACAATGAGCAGTTCTTC.

The chain uses TRBV5-1 and TRBJ2-7; D call uncertain. V shed 3 bases and J shed 0 bases, with 13 bases lying between them. Looked up from germline, CDR1 is SGHRS and CDR2 is YFSETQ. This CDR3 comprises 15 residues. The CDR3 here is CASSSNSRSSYEQYF. In DNA form, the CDR3 reads TGCGCCAGCAGCTCCAACTCCCGAAGCTCCTACGAGCAGTACTTC.

The V and J genes are TRBV4-1 and TRBJ1-2; 7 bases fit TRBD1. Trimming removed 1 base from V and 6 bases from J; junction bases left unmatched: 8. Germline assignment: CDR1 MGHRA and CDR2 YSYEKL. The CDR3 loop spans 15 amino acids. The CDR3 DNA reads TGCGCCAGCAGCCAAGCGACCAGGCAGGGGGATGGCTACACCTTC. Protein: CASSQATRQGDGYTF.

The chain uses TRBV5-1 and TRBJ2-7; 11 bases match TRBD1. The CDR3 is made up of 16 amino acids. Germline V gives CDR1 SGHRS, CDR2 YFSETQ. Trimming at V came to 0 bases and at J to 5 bases, leaving 7 bases not matched to a gene. The CDR3 loop is CASSLDLRDRGDEQYF. The CDR3 DNA reads as TGCGCCAGCAGCTTGGACCTCCGGGACAGGGGGGACGAGCAGTACTTC.

The chain uses TRBV9 and TRBJ2-2; 13 bases align to TRBD2. V lost 0 bases and J lost 2; bases outside the gene matches: 4. CDR3 length: 18 residues. From germline, CDR1 is SGDLS and CDR2 YYNGEE. CDR3 nucleotides: TGTGCCAGCAGCGTAGGGGGACTAGCGGGGATTAACACCGGGGAGCTGTTTTTT. Protein sequence: CASSVGGLAGINTGELFF.

The chain combines TRBV7-2 with TRBJ2-7; D not resolved. Per the germline V gene, CDR1 is SGHTA and CDR2 is FQGNSA. The CDR3 contains 15 residues. V was cut by 5 bases and J by 5 bases, with 19 bases left in between. The CDR3 loop reads CASSLEATVPNEQYF. CDR3 bases: TGTGCCAGCAGCCTCGAGGCGACGGTTCCCAACGAGCAGTACTTC.

The rearrangement uses TRBV4-1 and TRBJ2-5; 14 nucleotides match TRBD2. Germline V gene data show CDR1 as MGHRA and CDR2 as YSYEKL. The V gene end was trimmed by 2 bases and the J gene end by 5 bases; junction bases not matched to a gene: 4. CDR3 length: 16 amino acids. CDR3: CASSQPRTSGRETQYF. The CDR3 DNA reads TGCGCCAGCAGCCAACCCCGGACTAGCGGGAGGGAGACCCAGTACTTC.

The rearrangement links TRBV28 to TRBJ1-5; the D is unclear. Trimming removed 2 bases from V and 5 bases from J, with 10 bases in between. Per the germline V gene, CDR1 is MDHEN and CDR2 is SYDVKM. The CDR3 loop spans 14 amino acids. The CDR3 loop is CASSLRRWDQPQHF. DNA of the CDR3: TGTGCCAGCAGTTTACGCAGGTGGGATCAGCCCCAGCATTTT. The entire variable domain, with the rest obtained from reference TRBV28 and TRBJ1-5, is as follows: DVKVTQSSRYLVKRTGEKVFLECVQDMDHENMFWYRQDPGLGLRLIYFSYDVKMKEKGDIPEGYSVSREKKERFSLILESASTNQTSMYLCASSLRRWDQPQHFGDGTRLSIL.

The chain recombines TRBV19 with TRBJ1-6; D is undetermined. Germline CDR1 LNHDA, CDR2 SQIVND (reference sequence). The CDR3 loop spans 15 amino acids. V was clipped by 5 bases and J by 2 bases, with 10 bases between them. CDR3: CASSSENPYNSPLHF. CDR3 nucleotide sequence: TGTGCCAGTAGTTCCGAGAATCCCTATAATTCACCCCTCCACTTT.

This clone was seen only once. The chain links TRBV7-3 to TRBJ2-5, with 7 bases lining up with TRBD1. The trim removed 5 bases at V and 5 bases at J, leaving 8 bases unmatched. CDR3 length: 14 residues. Germline CDR1 SGHTA, CDR2 FQGTGA. For the CDR3, the DNA is TGTGCCAGCAGCCACGGACAGGCGGCTGAGACCCAGTACTTC. Translating gives CASSHGQAAETQYF. Variable domain in full (rest from reference TRBV7-3 and TRBJ2-5): GAGVSQTPSNKVTEKGKYVELRCDPISGHTALYWYRQSLGQGPEFLIYFQGTGAADDSGLPNDRFFAVRPEGSVSTLKIQRTERGDSAVYLCASSHGQAAETQYFGPGTRLLVL.

The V and J genes are TRBV6-6 and TRBJ2-1; TRBD2 matches 10 bases. Trimming took 7 bases from V and 3 from J; bases not matched to a gene: 6. Looked up from germline, CDR1 is MNHNY and CDR2 is SVGAGI (reference sequence). The CDR3 has 15 residues. The CDR3 spells CASTSSGSLYNEQFF. CDR3 DNA sequence: TGTGCCAGCACCTCTAGCGGGAGCCTCTACAATGAGCAGTTCTTC.

This clone was seen a few times. The genes are TRBV30 and TRBJ1-5; D unclear. Trimming removed 2 bases from V and 0 bases from J, with 8 bases in between. Germline V gene sequence: CDR1 GTSNPN, CDR2 SVGIG (reference sequence). This CDR3 is 14 amino acids long. CDR3 amino acids: CAWSPGVSNQPQHF. CDR3 DNA sequence: TGTGCCTGGAGTCCCGGGGTTAGCAATCAGCCCCAGCATTTT.

The chain couples TRBV6-1 to TRBJ2-4; 8 positions match TRBD1. The CDR3 runs 17 residues. Losses at the gene ends were 3 bases for V and 6 bases for J; bases not matched to a gene: 13. Germline V gene sequence: CDR1 MNHNS, CDR2 SASEGT. The CDR3 coding sequence is TGTGCCAGCAGTGACCAGAGACAGGGGTCGATGGCAAACATTCAGTACTTC. This gives the protein CASSDQRQGSMANIQYF.

The rearrangement joins TRBV7-3 to TRBJ2-2; possibly TRBD1 for D (5 bases). The V end lost 5 bases, the J end lost 4 bases, and 14 bases lay between the germline ends. The CDR3 totals 15 residues. Germline V gene lookup returns CDR1 SGHTA and CDR2 FQGTGA. DNA of the CDR3: TGTGCCAGCAGCCTAGACAGCGAACCCACCGGGGAGCTGTTTTTT. This sequence encodes CASSLDSEPTGELFF.

This chain's CDR3 is CASSGGGLSVRDEQYF. CDR3 sequence (DNA): TGTGCCAGCAGTGGAGGAGGGCTGAGCGTAAGAGACGAGCAGTACTTC. The chain combines TRBV6-1 with TRBJ2-7, with a tentative D call TRBD2 (6 bases). The CDR3 covers 16 residues. CDR1 MNHNS and CDR2 SASEGT come from the germline V gene. The V end was cut by 4 bases, the J end by 5 bases, with 21 bases between.

The rearrangement joins TRBV4-3 to TRBJ1-3; TRBD1 matches 10 bases. J gave up 2 bases and V 4 bases, and 5 bases lay outside the gene matches. Germline V gene lookup returns CDR1 LGHNA and CDR2 YSLEER. This CDR3 has 16 residues. CDR3 amino acids: CASSRLGQGAGNTIYF. CDR3 DNA sequence: TGCGCCAGCAGCCGGTTAGGACAGGGGGCTGGAAACACCATATATTTT.

This clone has just a few counts. The J gene is TRBJ2-2, the V gene TRBV30; tentatively, D is TRBD2 (7 bases). CDR3 length equals 19 residues. Germline values: CDR1 GTSNPN, CDR2 SVGIG (reference sequence). Trimming took off 0 bases at V and 7 bases at J, with 27 bases between the two ends. CDR3 bases: TGTGCCTGGAGTGTAAGGGTCGTAGTGCGGGGGCTAGGGGACGGGGAGCTGTTTTTT. This codes for CAWSVRVVVRGLGDGELFF.